The entry that follows covers one TCR beta chain sequence. This clonotype was seen ten or more times. It has no known antigen specificity. No base quality values were provided; no much bigger clone lies one nucleotide off. TCR beta CDR3 regions were amplified from RNA transcripts. For the first round of RT-PCR on the TCR CDR3, the HTBI primer set was used together with the Qiagen OneStep RT-PCR kit. Libraries were constructed in a second round of multiplex PCR, after which size selection and purification were performed. Libraries were sequenced paired-end with 100 bp reads on an Illumina HiSeq2000. The study's own analysis went as follows. SOAPnuke was used to process the raw data, removing reads that contained adapters or uncalled bases, had a mean Phred below 15, or lacked an exact match to the constant primer or identifier. COPE v1.2.5 was used to merge the high-quality paired reads, and each unique nucleotide sequence was defined as a clonotype. MiTCR v1.1 was used to align the clonotypes against IMGT TRBV, TRBD and TRBJ reference segments. Only V-J combinations with frequency above 0.0001, covering about 99% of repertoires, were analysed. A TCS score was defined as the ratio between F50 (clonal expansion) and ExV (chaos), using BLOSUM62-based TCRdist between CDR3 peptides within each V-J. Welch's t-statistics and random forest reduced 500 to 550 V-J features to under 15, which were used in a naive Bayes classifier (R e1071). Using fastp at Q25 and MiXCR, TCRdb reprocessed the public reads and kept productive beta chains. Rows are unified per CDR3 protein, each entry keeping the most common DNA and genes. TCRdb, not the authors, supplied the V and J calls. The sample table holds around 400,000 distinct CDR3 sequences, of which less than 15% were seen once. Of the sample, roughly 8.3% falls within the top ten clones.

The sample comes from a study of T cells in Graves' hyperthyroidism and ophthalmopathy (dated by TCRdb to the late 2010s). Regarding the complete study: Peripheral blood was collected at initial diagnosis, before any treatment. A discovery cohort of about 100 patients, roughly 40 with Graves' ophthalmopathy and 55 to 60 with stable Graves' hyperthyroidism, was used to find distinguishing TCR V-J signatures. Prospective prediction of ophthalmopathy was tested in an independent validation cohort consisting of 18 to 20 hyperthyroidism patients and around 17 patients who later progressed to ophthalmopathy. For training and testing, the approximately 97 patients in the discovery cohort were randomly divided in a 7:3 ratio. In addition, the study compared T-cell repertoires in thyroid tissue and in blood from several Graves' hyperthyroidism patients. After blood sampling, hyperthyroidism patients were treated with methimazole at a starting dose of 30 mg daily, and ophthalmopathy patients were treated with high-dose intravenous methylprednisolone. The paper reports TCR Vbeta CDR3 sequencing of 130 to 150 peripheral blood samples: approximately 43 ophthalmopathy, approximately 74 hyperthyroidism and around 17 progressor patients.

The CDR3 holds 14 amino acids from the cysteine to the phenylalanine. Only the CDR3 DNA stays, 42 bases, in frame from base 1. Trimming at the junction amounts to 5 bases on V and 4 bases on J, and the germline ends lie 12 bases apart. Stable Graves' hyperthyroidism was defined as the absence of progression to ophthalmopathy over 18 months of follow-up. Hyperthyroidism patients were aged 18 to 65 years and newly diagnosed, with disease duration of less than 2 months. Exclusion was applied to patients with uncontrolled infections, other autoimmune diseases, pregnancy or lactation. Diagnoses relied on clinical symptoms, serum thyroxine and TRAb, thyroid ultrasound and orbital computed tomography. Ficoll-Paque density gradient centrifugation was used to isolate PBMCs from around 9.1 ml of fresh peripheral blood. Total RNA was extracted with Trizol reagent, and quality was checked on an Agilent 2100 Bioanalyzer.

What the study reported, not specific to this receptor: Sample size was not statistically predetermined, and blinding of investigators to group allocation was not performed. Ophthalmopathy was separated from stable hyperthyroidism by a 13 V-J signature model, with over 85% sensitivity and roughly 81% specificity obtained in cross-validation and 80%/75% obtained in testing. In validation, the model predicted progression to ophthalmopathy with over 65% sensitivity and 72% to 85% specificity, a median of 6.5 months before onset. Most expanded thyroid clonotypes (frequency above 0.001) were also detected in blood, suggesting blood repertoires may reflect thyroid immune responses.

Sequencing input: blood. This clonotype originated in a woman aged 18 to 35 with Graves' hyperthyroidism. The rearrangement joined TRBV12-3 or TRBV12-4 to TRBJ1-5, with no D gene named confidently. The CDR3 corresponds to CASSVPGGNQPQHF. The DNA reads TGTGCCAGCAGTGTCCCAGGAGGGAATCAGCCCCAGCATTTT.